A selection of T cell receptor beta chains follows, all from one sample in a study of CD8 T cells in Susac syndrome. TCRdb re-called the immunoSEQ multiplex PCR reads with MiXCR, one entry per CDR3 protein. Of 150,000 to 200,000 distinct CDR3 sequences in the sample, around 93% were seen once. The sample taken for sequencing was CD4+ T cells from PBMCs. The receptors here all came from a human donor with multiple sclerosis. Both conserved end residues are part of each CDR3. The order of the fields is V gene, CDR3 protein.

TRBV7-9 | CATIQFNTEAFF
TRBV20-1 | CSAAPGLQETQYF
TRBV2 | CASSDVGLESYEQYF
TRBV20-1 | CSARNRPGLLEAFF
TRBV19 | CASSIRDTGYEQYF
TRBV3-1 | CATQISGANVLTF
TRBV6-1 | CASRLGTSGKTDTQYF
TRBV5-1 | CASSLTSASIGELFF
TRBV3-1 | CASSQDGAARREQYF
TRBV30 | CAWRPGTGLNQPQHF
TRBV28 | CASSFSTAGGEKLFF
TRBV7-9 | CASSFDLEGYTF
TRBV10-1 | CASISRRAAYEQYF
TRBV12-3/TRBV12-4 | CASTLDSATEAFF
TRBV30 | CACSVQGYYEQYF
TRBV6-1 | CASRGQGLTSNQPQHF
TRBV6-5 | CATTGVGDGAYEQYF
TRBV11-2 | CASSLDHRRGGTEAFF
TRBV20-1 | CSARGARGNTEAFF
TRBV30 | CAWRFRASYNSPLHF